The TCR beta chain described here comes from a study of response to subunit inactivated influenza vaccine (dated by TCRdb to the late 2010s). For the study in its entirety: Deep quantitative profiling of the T cell receptor repertoire was used in the study to follow responses to a trivalent subunit inactivated influenza vaccine.

This clonotype has just a few counts. It lacks a known antigen. At one of its ends the junction is not consistent with the germline gene, which may arise from a read error. From the germline V gene, CDR1 is LGHNA and CDR2 is YNFKEQ. From cysteine to phenylalanine, the CDR3 is 11 amino acids long. Only CDR3 DNA remains: 33 bases, in frame from the first base. Libraries were built with RT-PCR. TCRdb shows the sequencer as Illumina HiSeq 2500. The public reads were reanalyzed by TCRdb: fastp trimming at Q25, MiXCR alignment, in-frame beta chains only. Records with the same CDR3 protein are collapsed into one entry carrying the most frequent genes and DNA. This sample gives 500,000 or so distinct CDR3 sequences in total; about 17% of them show up just once. The ten largest clonotypes hold about 3% of the sample. Broad study findings and their caveats: The authors suggested that each seasonal influenza vaccination may recruit only a limited number of new T cells.

This specimen was CD4+ T cells sorted from PBMCs, taken less than 30 months after vaccination. The clonotype comes from a man aged 45-69 years who received an inactivated influenza vaccine. Donor details come from another sample of the same person, matched by shared clones. The chain links TRBV4-2 with TRBJ2-5; 7 junctional bases match TRBD1. Here the CDR3 is given as CASSAQGDIVF. DNA sequence: TGTGCCAGCAGCGCGCAGGGGGATATCGTCTTC.